The 15 T cell receptor beta chains in this list originate from one sample, sequenced in a study of cytomegalovirus exposure and HLA in healthy donors (dated by TCRdb to the late 2010s). Receptor amplification or capture employed the immunoSEQ multiplex PCR assay. The multiplex PCR relied on a mix of 60 forward primers for TCR Vbeta segments and 13 reverse primers for TCR Jbeta segments. TCRdb retrieved this table from immuneACCESS and kept in-frame rearrangements only. Not all clones are present; in checked studies, unresolved V genes account for under half, and no reason is known for the remainder. This sample's records show about 110,000 clones. The ten biggest clones cover 0.55% to 0.65% of the sample. Sequenced input: PBMCs. The receptor source for this set is a man in his fifties in good health and CMV-seronegative.

This chain links TRBV6-1 with TRBJ2-7; D not certain. Trimming removed 4 bases from V and 4 bases from J, with 8 bases in between. The germline V gene encodes CDR1 MNHNS and CDR2 SASEGT. The CDR3 runs to 12 residues. CDR3 nucleotide sequence: TGTGCCAGCAGTGGTACTTGGTACGAGCAGTACTTC. Amino acid sequence: CASSGTWYEQYF.

The chain recombines TRBV7-9 with TRBJ2-7; D perhaps matches TRBD1 (6 bases). Germline lookup yields CDR1 SEHNR and CDR2 FQNEAQ (reference sequence). Trimming left V 3 bases short and J 6 bases short, with 9 bases between. This CDR3 comprises 12 residues. CDR3 in amino acids: CASSFWGLEQYF. DNA of the CDR3: TGTGCCAGCAGCTTCTGGGGGCTCGAGCAGTACTTC.

The chain combines TRBV7-9 with TRBJ1-1; D might be TRBD1 (6 bases). Deletions cut 6 bases from V and 9 bases from J, with 14 bases between. The CDR3 has 12 amino acids. Germline loops: CDR1 SEHNR, CDR2 FQNEAQ (reference sequence). CDR3 region: CASRLGGAQAFF. The CDR3 nucleotides read TGTGCCAGCAGGCTTGGGGGGGCGCAAGCTTTCTTT.

The chain recombines TRBV23-1 with TRBJ2-5; TRBD2 might be the D (5 bases). TRBV23-1 is given ORF status, its function remaining uncertain. Trimming removed 2 bases at V and 12 bases at J, with 16 bases between. The CDR3 has 13 amino acids. The CDR3 region is CASSQKTSEEEYF. In DNA, the CDR3 is TGCGCCAGCAGTCAAAAAACGTCGGAGGAGGAGTACTTC.

The V call is TRBV7-2, the J call TRBJ1-2; 11 bases fit TRBD1. This CDR3 region has 15 residues. V was clipped by 5 bases and J by 3 bases; unmatched bases: 5. CDR1 SGHTA and CDR2 FQGNSA come from the germline V gene. The CDR3 loop reads CASSLGQGADYGYTF. The CDR3 coding sequence is TGTGCCAGCAGCCTAGGACAGGGGGCGGACTATGGCTACACCTTC.

The chain carries TRBV19 and TRBJ2-7, with D possibly matching TRBD1 (6 bases). The V gene's germline CDR1 is LNHDA and CDR2 SQIVND (reference sequence). The CDR3 has 13 amino acids. The V end was cut by 6 bases, the J end by 3 bases, with 12 bases between. The CDR3 nucleotides read TGTGCCAGTAGAGGGACATCGGACTACGAGCAGTACTTC. It encodes CASRGTSDYEQYF. Drawing the rest from reference TRBV19 and TRBJ2-7, the complete variable domain is DGGITQSPKYLFRKEGQNVTLSCEQNLNHDAMYWYRQDPGQGLRLIYYSQIVNDFQKGDIAEGYSVSREKKESFPLTVTSAQKNPTAFYLCASRGTSDYEQYFGPGTRLTVT.

The chain has TRBV19 and TRBJ2-3; 13 nucleotides agree with TRBD2. CDR3 length: 17 amino acids. Trimming cost V 0 bases and J 2 bases; bases outside gene matches: 2. Germline V gene sequence: CDR1 LNHDA, CDR2 SQIVND (reference sequence). The DNA of the CDR3 is TGTGCCAGTAGTATAGAGGGACTAGCGGGGATCACAGATACGCAGTATTTT. This sequence encodes CASSIEGLAGITDTQYF.

This chain joins TRBV25-1 and TRBJ2-1; 7 positions agree with TRBD2. This CDR3 is 12 amino acids long. The V segment lost 8 bases and the J segment 4 bases; nucleotides outside the gene matches: 2. The germline V gene encodes CDR1 MGHDK and CDR2 SYGVNS. The DNA for the CDR3 is TGTGCCAGCCTAGCGGAATACAATGAGCAGTTCTTC. Its protein product is CASLAEYNEQFF.

The rearrangement joins TRBV5-4 to TRBJ1-2; 7 nucleotides line up with TRBD1. V was clipped by 3 bases and J by 5 bases; unmatched bases: 7. Germline lookup yields CDR1 SGHNT and CDR2 YYREEE (reference sequence). This CDR3 is built from 14 residues. CDR3 nucleotide sequence: TGTGCCAGCAGCTCCCAACAGGGGTCTTATGGCTACACCTTC. Its protein is CASSSQQGSYGYTF.

The chain uses TRBV5-1 and TRBJ2-6; 7 positions agree with TRBD2. Trimming removed 4 bases from V and 0 bases from J; junction bases left unmatched: 7. This CDR3 has 17 residues. Looked up from germline, CDR1 is SGHRS and CDR2 is YFSETQ. The chain's CDR3 is CASSPNGGTSGANVLTF. The CDR3 nucleotides are TGCGCCAGCAGCCCAAACGGGGGGACCTCTGGGGCCAACGTCCTGACTTTC.

The CDR3 DNA reads as TGTGCCAGCAGCCTTGGCAACCCTTACGAGCAGTACTTC. This codes for CASSLGNPYEQYF. This rearrangement joins TRBV7-2 to TRBJ2-7, with unresolved D. The germline V gene has CDR1 SGHTA and CDR2 FQGNSA. This CDR3 region has 13 residues. V was pared by 5 bases and J by 4 bases, with 12 bases between.

The chain carries TRBV10-2 and TRBJ2-2; TRBD1 might be the D (6 bases). The germline gives CDR1 WSHSY, CDR2 SAAADI. V lost 7 bases to trimming and J lost 1 base, with 10 bases between them. This CDR3 spans 14 amino acids. The CDR3 loop is CASTLTGNTGELFF. The CDR3 DNA sequence: TGCGCCAGCACTTTGACAGGGAACACCGGGGAGCTGTTTTTT.

The chain is built from TRBV18 and TRBJ2-1; 10 bases map to TRBD2. CDR3 length: 16 amino acids. Germline V gives CDR1 KGHSH, CDR2 LQKENI. Trimming removed 3 bases from V and 7 bases from J; junction bases left unmatched: 9. The CDR3 loop is CASSPQQREGLNEQFF. For the CDR3, the DNA is TGTGCCAGCTCACCGCAACAGCGGGAGGGCCTAAATGAGCAGTTCTTC.

The gene calls are TRBV19 and TRBJ1-4; 10 bases line up with TRBD1. CDR1 and CDR2 from the germline V gene are LNHDA and SQIVND (reference sequence). The CDR3 length is 16 residues. V shed 3 bases and J 7 bases; nucleotides not matched to a gene: 8. CDR3 sequence (DNA): TGTGCCAGTAGTATTGGACAGGGGGTTTATTTTGAAAAACTGTTTTTT. It codes for CASSIGQGVYFEKLFF.

The rearrangement joins TRBV7-2 to TRBJ1-1; D possibly corresponds to TRBD1 (6 bases). Germline CDR1 is SGHTA and CDR2 is FQGNSA. The ends were cut back, 1 base at V and 3 bases at J, with 12 bases in the middle. CDR3 length: 15 amino acids. DNA of the CDR3: TGTGCCAGCAGCTTAGTTGGGGGCCGGTACACTGAAGCTTTCTTT. It yields the protein CASSLVGGRYTEAFF.